Following are 23 T cell receptor beta chains from one sample sequenced in a study of blood T cell repertoires in COVID-19. Produced via immunoSEQ multiplex PCR; TCRdb's table is partial and in-frame only. The data contain approximately 100,000 clones, around four fifths of them singletons. The source material was peripheral blood. These receptors originate from a human donor in a cohort sampled during active COVID-19.

There are a few counts of this clone. The chain is built from TRBV6-5 and TRBJ1-1, with D tentatively TRBD1 (6 bases). The CDR3 is 15 amino acids. With 2 bases removed from V and 0 bases from J, the gap between germline ends came to 10 bases. CDR1 MNHEY and CDR2 SVGAGI come from the germline V gene. This CDR3 is CASSYLPGVNTEAFF. The CDR3 nucleotides read TGTGCCAGCAGTTACCTCCCAGGGGTGAACACTGAAGCTTTCTTT.

The J gene is TRBJ2-5, the V gene TRBV10-3; a weak D match, TRBD2 (6 bases). V was clipped by 5 bases and J by 3 bases, with 13 bases between them. The CDR3 has 14 residues. The germline V gene has CDR1 ENHRY and CDR2 SYGVKD. Written as DNA, the CDR3 is TGTGCCATCAGTCAGGGCGGCGGGGAAGAGACCCAGTACTTC. Translation gives CAISQGGGEETQYF.

The gene calls are TRBV10-3 and TRBJ1-6; the match to TRBD1 covers 7 bases. The CDR3 totals 14 residues. V shed 10 bases and J 5 bases; nucleotides not matched to a gene: 8. CDR1 and CDR2 from the germline V gene are ENHRY and SYGVKD. CDR3 nucleotide sequence: TGTGCCACCTTCACAGGGGCCAATAATTCACCCCTCCACTTT. Protein: CATFTGANNSPLHF.

The CDR3 nucleotides are TGTGCCAGCAGCTCGGGGACTAGCGGGAAAGAGACCCAGTACTTC. This gives the protein CASSSGTSGKETQYF. This chain uses TRBV7-3 with TRBJ2-5; 13 bases are a match to TRBD2. The germline gives CDR1 SGHTA, CDR2 FQGTGA. The CDR3 has 15 residues. J gave up 3 bases and V 4 bases, and 2 bases lay outside the gene matches.

V usage is TRBV7-3 and J usage is TRBJ1-1; D is perhaps TRBD1 (5 bases). Per germline, CDR1 SGHTA and CDR2 FQGTGA. The V end was cut by 6 bases, the J end by 1 base, with 12 bases between. The CDR3 covers 14 residues. The CDR3 here is CASRSGRGNTEAFF. DNA of the CDR3: TGTGCCAGCAGATCTGGTAGGGGGAACACTGAAGCTTTCTTT.

In this sample, this clone turned up many times. The chain carries TRBV11-2 and TRBJ1-2; 10 bases agree with TRBD1. V shed 0 bases, J shed 7 bases, and the junction held 8 bases outside the gene matches. Germline CDR1 SGHAT, CDR2 FQNNGV. CDR3 length equals 16 residues. CDR3 in amino acids: CASSLDGQGVSTGYTF. As DNA, the CDR3 is TGTGCCAGCAGCTTAGATGGACAGGGGGTATCAACTGGCTACACCTTC.

The chain has TRBV3-1 (or the pseudogene TRBV3-2) and TRBJ1-1; perhaps TRBD1 as D (5 bases). The CDR3 totals 15 residues. The germline CDR1 and CDR2 sequences are LGHDT and YNNKEL (reference sequence). The V and J ends lost 4 bases and 7 bases respectively, with 19 bases between them. The CDR3 DNA sequence: TGTGCCAGCAGCCTTGGGCAGGGAGGCCTTCGTGAAGCTTTCTTT. It encodes CASSLGQGGLREAFF.

The rearrangement links TRBV18 to TRBJ1-1; weak D call: TRBD1 (5 bases). Deletions cut 2 bases from V and 12 bases from J, with 19 bases between. This CDR3 comprises 14 residues. Germline CDR1 reads KGHSH; CDR2 reads LQKENI. DNA of the CDR3: TGTGCCAGCTCACCAAGAGCGGAGGGGACGAAGTCTTTCTTT. Its protein product is CASSPRAEGTKSFF.

V usage is TRBV9 and J usage is TRBJ1-6; 8 bases match TRBD1. V gave up 3 bases and J gave up 6 bases; unmatched junction bases: 5. Per the germline V gene, CDR1 is SGDLS and CDR2 is YYNGEE. The CDR3 runs 15 residues. CDR3 loop: CASSGGQGGNSPLHF. The CDR3 DNA is TGTGCCAGCAGCGGTGGACAGGGCGGTAATTCACCCCTCCACTTT.

The chain carries TRBV7-8 and TRBJ2-3; 12 positions match TRBD2. There are 17 residues in the CDR3. V dropped 1 base and J dropped 6; count of bases not matched to a gene: 8. The germline V gene encodes CDR1 SGHVS and CDR2 FQNEAQ. The CDR3 region is CASSLGRTSGNKDTQYF. CDR3 coding DNA: TGTGCCAGCAGCTTAGGGAGGACTAGCGGGAACAAGGATACGCAGTATTTT.

This chain links TRBV5-4 with TRBJ2-4; 7 nucleotides align to TRBD1. The V gene end was trimmed by 7 bases and the J gene end by 0 bases; junction bases not matched to a gene: 7. This CDR3 contains 15 residues. CDR1 is SGHNT, CDR2 YYREEE, per germline (reference sequence). CDR3: CASSGQPLAKNIQYF. Here the CDR3 DNA reads TGTGCCAGCTCGGGACAGCCACTAGCCAAAAACATTCAGTACTTC. The complete variable domain, with remaining parts taken from reference TRBV5-4 and TRBJ2-4, reads ETGVTQSPTHLIKTRGQQVTLRCSSQSGHNTVSWYQQALGQGPQFIFQYYREEENGRGNFPPRFSGLQFPNYSSELNVNALELDDSALYLCASSGQPLAKNIQYFGAGTRLSVL.

The rearrangement links TRBV5-1 to TRBJ1-1; D is undetermined. The length of the CDR3 is 15 residues. CDR1 and CDR2 (germline): SGHRS, YFSETQ. V was shortened by 0 bases and J by 1 base, with 10 bases between the two germline ends. This chain's CDR3 is CASSLVVGRNTEAFF. The CDR3 bases are TGCGCCAGCAGCTTGGTTGTGGGGAGGAACACTGAAGCTTTCTTT.

This clone has only one observation. The DNA for the CDR3 is TGTGCCAGCAGCTTAGGGGGGACAGGGGGAAGTAGTGGCTACACCTTC. Translation: CASSLGGTGGSSGYTF. This chain links TRBV7-2 with TRBJ1-2, with 11 bases fitting TRBD1. This CDR3 comprises 16 residues. Germline V gene data show CDR1 as SGHTA and CDR2 as FQGNSA. The J segment lost 7 bases and the V segment lost 1 base, leaving 8 bases of the junction unmatched.

This clone was observed a handful of times. The genes are TRBV25-1 and TRBJ1-5; possible D gene TRBD1, 6 bases. The germline V gene has CDR1 MGHDK and CDR2 SYGVNS. Between the trimmed V and J ends, which lost 3 bases and 1 base, there was a span of 16 bases. There are 17 residues in the CDR3. CDR3 protein: CASSDGGGRGSNQPQHF. The CDR3 bases are TGTGCCAGCAGTGACGGTGGGGGAAGGGGGAGCAATCAGCCCCAGCATTTT.

This CDR3 is CASSPLQGAGGYTF. The CDR3 coding sequence is TGTGCCAGCAGTCCCCTACAGGGGGCTGGTGGCTACACCTTC. The rearrangement uses TRBV28 and TRBJ1-2, with 9 bases fitting TRBD1. The CDR3 has 14 amino acids. The germline V gene encodes CDR1 MDHEN and CDR2 SYDVKM. The V gene end was trimmed by 5 bases and the J gene end by 7 bases; junction bases not matched to a gene: 8.

Notes on this clone: One end of the junction is discordant with germline, which a read error may explain. The chain links TRBV29-1 to TRBJ1-1; D ambiguous. The CDR3 spans 12 residues. Germline V gene data show CDR1 as SQVTM and CDR2 as ANQGSEA. The CDR3 DNA sequence: TGCAGCGTAGAAGACCGGAACACTGAAGCTTTCTTT. Encoded protein: CSVEDRNTEAFF.

J is TRBJ1-3 and V is TRBV7-2; possible D gene TRBD1, 5 bases. In germline, CDR1 is SGHTA, CDR2 FQGNSA. The V and J ends lost 2 bases and 1 base respectively, with 12 bases between them. CDR3 length: 16 amino acids. CDR3: CASSLKGRGSGNTIYF. The CDR3 coding sequence is TGTGCCAGCAGCTTAAAGGGCCGGGGGTCTGGAAACACCATATATTTT.

This rearrangement joins TRBV2 to TRBJ2-7; 8 bases match TRBD1. The V gene's germline CDR1 is SNHLY and CDR2 FYNNEI. The CDR3 totals 13 residues. V lost 11 bases to trimming and J lost 5 bases; unmatched junction nucleotides: 11. Here the CDR3 reads CAGWDRNKDEQYF. The CDR3 DNA sequence: TGTGCCGGATGGGACAGGAATAAGGACGAGCAGTACTTC.

This sequence joins TRBV21-1 and TRBJ2-7; the D call in the table, TRBD1, was not verified against the DNA. TRBV21-1 corresponds to a pseudogene. This CDR3 has 17 residues. The CDR3 is CASSKLAANWTGNEQYF. CDR3 DNA sequence: TGTGCCAGCAGCAAATTGGCAGCCAACTGGACAGGGAACGAGCAGTACTTC.

This clone was detected only once. The chain links TRBV7-3 to TRBJ1-1; D may be TRBD1 (6 bases). This CDR3 comprises 13 residues. V gave up 2 bases and J gave up 6 bases, with 10 bases separating them. Germline lookup yields CDR1 SGHTA and CDR2 FQGTGA. CDR3 residues: CASSLRRGAEAFF. The CDR3 nucleotides are TGTGCCAGCAGCTTACGCAGGGGCGCTGAAGCTTTCTTT.

The chain couples TRBV7-3 to TRBJ1-1; 8 bases line up with TRBD1. Germline loops: CDR1 SGHTA, CDR2 FQGTGA. The V segment lost 0 bases and the J segment 5 bases; nucleotides outside the gene matches: 5. This CDR3 comprises 15 residues. CDR3 sequence: CASSLTGQGRTEAFF. The CDR3 coding sequence is TGTGCCAGCAGCTTAACTGGACAGGGTAGAACTGAAGCTTTCTTT.

This rearrangement joins TRBV6-2 or TRBV6-3 to TRBJ2-1; D is uncertain. Trimming took off 2 bases at V and 8 bases at J, with 16 bases between the two ends. This CDR3 spans 15 amino acids. Germline assignment: CDR1 MNHEY and CDR2 SVGEGT. CDR3 region: CASSYPGSRSYEQFF. CDR3 nucleotides: TGTGCCAGCAGTTACCCCGGGTCTCGGTCATATGAGCAGTTCTTC.

The chain combines TRBV6-2 or TRBV6-3 with TRBJ2-3, with D tentatively TRBD1 (6 bases). Germline V gene sequence: CDR1 MNHEY, CDR2 SVGEGT. The CDR3 runs 17 residues. V was clipped by 2 bases and J by 0 bases, with 15 bases between them. The CDR3 region is CASSYNPRQASTDTQYF. The CDR3 DNA sequence: TGTGCCAGCAGTTACAATCCACGACAGGCTAGCACAGATACGCAGTATTTT.